One and the same sample provided the 24 T cell receptor beta chains below, sequenced in a study of identical twins. MiXCR was run by TCRdb on the 5' RACE reads, yielding one entry per CDR3 protein. This sample has fewer than 900,000 distinct CDR3 sequences, with 15% to 20% found just once. These same data were also listed under a study on T cells expressing NK-cell markers.

The specimen was PBMCs. The receptors were gathered from a young woman in good health.

This clonotype appeared many times. The V call is TRBV12-3 or TRBV12-4, the J call TRBJ1-6; 11 nucleotides align to TRBD1. The ends lost 3 bases at V and 4 bases at J; junction bases unmatched: 2. CDR3 length equals 16 residues. DNA for the CDR3: TGTGCCAGCAGTTTGGGGACAGGGGGTTATAATTCACCCCTCCACTTT. Protein sequence: CASSLGTGGYNSPLHF.

The table lists this clonotype with a few counts. This chain links TRBV25-1 with TRBJ2-5; D uncertain. Germline CDR1 reads MGHDK; CDR2 reads SYGVNS. This CDR3 contains 14 residues. Trimming took off 1 base at V and 1 base at J, with 7 bases between the two ends. The CDR3 DNA sequence: TGTGCCAGCAGTGAATTAGTACTCCAAGAGACCCAGTACTTC. It specifies CASSELVLQETQYF.

CDR3 protein: CSAATGRGRQPQHF. DNA for the CDR3: TGCAGCGCCGCAACCGGCAGGGGTAGGCAGCCCCAGCATTTT. The rearrangement joins TRBV29-1 to TRBJ1-5; D possibly corresponds to TRBD1 (6 bases). V was pared by 7 bases and J by 7 bases, with 20 bases between. In germline, CDR1 is SQVTM, CDR2 ANQGSEA. The CDR3 is 14 amino acids.

This clonotype has only a few counts. The V gene is TRBV6-2 or TRBV6-3, the J gene TRBJ1-2, with D possibly matching TRBD1 (5 bases). The germline V gene encodes CDR1 MNHEY and CDR2 SVGEGT. The CDR3 runs to 18 residues. Trimming took 7 bases from V and 1 from J, leaving 25 bases between them. This CDR3 reads CASTPSGANLMINYGYTF. The CDR3 nucleotides read TGTGCCAGCACCCCTAGCGGGGCGAATTTAATGATTAACTATGGCTACACCTTC.

V is TRBV29-1 and J is TRBJ2-3; the D is unclear. Germline V lookup: CDR1 SQVTM, CDR2 ANQGSEA. The CDR3 contains 11 residues. The V end lost 3 bases, the J end lost 5 bases, and 6 bases lay between the germline ends. CDR3: CSVDTGDTQYF. The DNA of the CDR3 is TGCAGCGTTGACACCGGAGATACGCAGTATTTT.

The sample holds a few counts of this clonotype. This sequence joins TRBV7-9 and TRBJ2-7; 7 bases fit TRBD1. The CDR3 has 14 amino acids. The germline V gene has CDR1 SEHNR and CDR2 FQNEAQ (reference sequence). Trimming took 5 bases from V and 3 from J; bases not matched to a gene: 7. The CDR3 region has the DNA TGTGCCAGCAGCCCGGGACAGCGAGACTACGAGCAGTACTTC. Its translation is CASSPGQRDYEQYF. Full variable domain (remainder filled in from reference TRBV7-9 and TRBJ2-7): DTGVSQNPRHKITKRGQNVTFRCDPISEHNRLYWYRQTLGQGPEFLTYFQNEAQLEKSRLLSDRFSAERPKGSFSTLEIQRTEQGDSAMYLCASSPGQRDYEQYFGPGTRLTVT.

The V call is TRBV24-1, the J call TRBJ2-5, with 11 nucleotides matching TRBD1. The CDR3 is 16 residues long. V was clipped by 4 bases and J by 5 bases; unmatched bases: 8. Germline V gives CDR1 KGHDR, CDR2 SFDVKD. CDR3 region: CATSESGTGGPETQYF. The CDR3 bases are TGTGCCACCAGTGAGTCCGGGACAGGGGGTCCGGAGACCCAGTACTTC.

The chain links TRBV5-6 to TRBJ2-7; D uncertain. Trimming took off 4 bases at V and 6 bases at J, with 14 bases between the two ends. The germline gives CDR1 SGHDT, CDR2 YYEEEE. This CDR3 contains 13 residues. The CDR3 protein is CASSAVVHSEQYF. CDR3 coding DNA: TGTGCCAGCAGCGCGGTAGTACACTCCGAGCAGTACTTC.

Notes on this clonotype: A much larger clone differs from this one at a single base, so this may be a read error. The rearrangement uses TRBV6-5 and TRBJ2-5; D remains unclear. This CDR3 region has 14 residues. CDR1 and CDR2 from the germline V gene are MNHEY and SVGAGI. The CDR3 reads CASSYSDFQETQNF. DNA for the CDR3: TGTGCCAGCAGTTATTCCGACTTCCAAGAGACCCAGAACTTC.

This clonotype was seen more than once but under ten times. The J gene is TRBJ2-4, the V gene TRBV20-1; D is unresolved. CDR1 and CDR2 from the germline V gene are DFQATT and SNEGSKA (reference sequence). Trimming took off 1 base at V and 0 bases at J, with 7 bases between the two ends. The CDR3 is 14 residues long. The CDR3 nucleotides are TGCAGTGCTAGAGGACGACTAGCCAAAAACATTCAGTACTTC. Its translation: CSARGRLAKNIQYF.

This clonotype was found many times. The gene calls are TRBV5-1 and TRBJ2-1; tentatively, D is TRBD2 (5 bases). Deletions cut 2 bases from V and 2 bases from J, with 8 bases between. Germline CDR1 SGHRS, CDR2 YFSETQ. The CDR3 sequence is 14 residues long. The CDR3 DNA reads TGCGCCAGCAGCTTCGCCGGGGCCTACAATGAGCAGTTCTTC. Its translation is CASSFAGAYNEQFF. Based on the CDR3 plus reference TRBV5-1 and TRBJ2-1, the full variable domain is KAGVTQTPRYLIKTRGQQVTLSCSPISGHRSVSWYQQTPGQGLQFLFEYFSETQRNKGNFPGRFSGRQFSNSRSEMNVSTLELGDSALYLCASSFAGAYNEQFFGPGTRLTVL.

The chain carries TRBV20-1 and TRBJ2-1; 9 bases agree with TRBD2. Germline CDR1 reads DFQATT; CDR2 reads SNEGSKA (reference sequence). This CDR3 contains 16 residues. Germline trimming cut 0 bases from V and 7 bases from J; bases unmatched to any gene: 10. CDR3 region: CSARDWLAGGPNEQFF. The CDR3 coding sequence is TGCAGTGCTAGAGATTGGTTGGCGGGAGGGCCGAATGAGCAGTTCTTC.

This rearrangement joins TRBV19 to TRBJ2-6; no reliable D call. The germline V and J ends were trimmed by 5 bases and 0 bases, with 11 bases remaining between them. The CDR3 is made up of 16 amino acids. Germline V CDR1 and CDR2: LNHDA, SQIVND (reference sequence). CDR3: CASSPAMSSGANVLTF. The CDR3 nucleotides are TGTGCCAGTAGTCCGGCAATGAGCTCTGGGGCCAACGTCCTGACTTTC.

This clonotype has a handful of counts. This chain links TRBV12-3 or TRBV12-4 with TRBJ1-2; D uncertain. Trimming removed 2 bases at V and 8 bases at J, with 12 bases between. The CDR3 totals 13 residues. The CDR3 sequence: CASSLRGREGYTF. As DNA, the CDR3 is TGTGCCAGCAGTTTACGTGGGCGCGAGGGCTACACCTTC.

The chain carries TRBV7-6 and TRBJ2-1; 13 nucleotides match TRBD2. Trimming removed 2 bases from V and 4 bases from J; junction bases left unmatched: 14. CDR1 SGHVS and CDR2 FNYEAQ come from the germline V gene. The CDR3 has 20 residues. The CDR3: CASSLPSRTSGRAMYNEQFF. In nucleotides, the CDR3 is TGTGCCAGCAGCTTACCAAGTCGAACTAGCGGGAGGGCCATGTACAATGAGCAGTTCTTC.

This clonotype has a handful of counts. The CDR3 DNA sequence: TGTGCCAGTAGGTGGGGGGGGTCCTCCTACGAGCAGTACTTC. This translates into CASRWGGSSYEQYF. V and J are TRBV6-1 and TRBJ2-7; 7 bases line up with TRBD2. This CDR3 comprises 14 residues. With 9 bases clipped from V and 0 bases from J, the junction kept 8 bases outside the gene matches. The germline gives CDR1 MNHNS, CDR2 SASEGT.

This clonotype has only one observation. CDR3 loop: CASSSGTYSYEQYF. CDR3 DNA: TGTGCCAGCTCCTCAGGGACTTACTCCTACGAGCAGTACTTC. The rearrangement uses TRBV18 and TRBJ2-7, with TRBD2 as a possible D gene (6 bases). The V and J ends lost 6 bases and 0 bases respectively, with 12 bases between them. The germline V gene encodes CDR1 KGHSH and CDR2 LQKENI. This CDR3 has 14 amino acids.

This chain links TRBV20-1 with TRBJ2-3; TRBD1 agrees at 8 bases. Germline V gene data show CDR1 as DFQATT and CDR2 as SNEGSKA (reference sequence). CDR3 size: 14 residues. Trimming cost V 6 bases and J 0 bases; bases outside gene matches: 5. CDR3 protein: CSASDRASTDTQYF. The CDR3 DNA reads TGCAGTGCATCGGACAGGGCCAGCACAGATACGCAGTATTTT.

The genes are TRBV20-1 and TRBJ1-6, with D unclear. This CDR3 has 13 amino acids. Germline V gene data show CDR1 as DFQATT and CDR2 as SNEGSKA (reference sequence). V gave up 6 bases and J gave up 7 bases, with 13 bases separating them. The CDR3 DNA reads TGCAGTGCACAAGAGGACGGCAATTCACCCCTCCACTTT. It codes for CSAQEDGNSPLHF.

This clonotype has just a few counts. The J gene is TRBJ2-7, the V gene TRBV25-1; D is unresolved. Trimming pared 4 bases from V and 2 bases from J, leaving 21 bases between. Germline V gene data show CDR1 as MGHDK and CDR2 as SYGVNS. The CDR3 consists of 17 residues. In DNA, the CDR3 is TGTGCCAGCAGTGTCCCCCTCGGGCTCCTGCGGCCCTACGAGCAGTACTTC. This sequence encodes CASSVPLGLLRPYEQYF.

The chain is built from TRBV29-1 and TRBJ2-3; the match to TRBD2 covers 11 bases. The CDR3 is made up of 15 amino acids. Germline V lookup: CDR1 SQVTM, CDR2 ANQGSEA. The ends lost 6 bases at V and 2 bases at J; junction bases unmatched: 7. CDR3 sequence reads: CSVAIAGGFTDTQYF. CDR3 nucleotide sequence: TGCAGCGTAGCAATAGCGGGAGGGTTCACAGATACGCAGTATTTT.

This clonotype has just a few counts. V is TRBV20-1 and J is TRBJ2-7, with 10 bases that match TRBD2. The CDR3 has 16 residues. Trimming cost V 6 bases and J 7 bases; bases outside gene matches: 18. Germline CDR1 and CDR2: DFQATT and SNEGSKA (reference sequence). CDR3 amino acids: CSAMGLSGRAIREQYF. DNA of the CDR3: TGCAGTGCAATGGGGCTAAGCGGGAGGGCCATACGGGAGCAGTACTTC.

This clonotype was observed at least ten times. The chain couples TRBV6-5 to TRBJ2-2; D uncertain. This CDR3 comprises 11 residues. V gave up 6 bases and J gave up 8 bases, with 7 bases separating them. Germline-derived CDR1 and CDR2 are MNHEY and SVGAGI. The CDR3 is CASSYAGELFF. The CDR3 DNA reads TGTGCCAGCAGCTACGCGGGGGAGCTGTTTTTT.

The gene calls are TRBV20-1 and TRBJ2-1; D might be TRBD1 (6 bases). V lost 3 bases and J lost 12, with 12 bases in between. Germline assignment: CDR1 DFQATT and CDR2 SNEGSKA (reference sequence). This CDR3 contains 11 residues. Here the CDR3 reads CSARVQGWQFF. CDR3 in DNA: TGCAGTGCTAGGGTCCAGGGGTGGCAGTTCTTC.